This is a list of T cell receptor beta chains from one sample in a study of regulatory and conventional T cells in RAG deficiency. TCRdb keeps only in-frame clones here, not all; method: immunoSEQ multiplex PCR. Among around 30,000 clones, about 90% were seen once, and the ten largest hold roughly 5.2%. The sample also formed part of further work on regulatory T cells.

Sequenced material: CD8+ T cells sorted from blood. The source is a human donor in good health. Each CDR3 is given without its conserved first and last residue.

>TRBV9
ASSVEGAVTGELF
>TRBV10-1
ASSDSGLYNEQF
>TRBV14
PALGASLYNEQF
>TRBV7-9
ASSTGTGPSYEQY
>TRBV27
ASSLSSRGRGTGELF
>TRBV7-9
ASSSGVGVPEAF
>TRBV15
ATRREGGSNQPQH
>TRBV6-6
ASILTSGTTDTQY
>TRBV2
ASTVWLAGGTGELF
>TRBV25-1
ASSEYGNEQF
>TRBV19
ASISTGGSNQPQH
>TRBV7-8
ASSPTVGYAGTDTQY
>TRBV7-9
ASSSQVDSEVHGYT
>TRBV27
ASSSRDRGPGNYGYT
>TRBV4-3
ASSQDEGRETQY
>TRBV7-3
ASSLDTSGNEQF
>TRBV19
ASSQPGLGGEQY
>TRBV10-3
AISEDEGEKLF
>TRBV25-1
ASSGYRDDLEYGYT
>TRBV6-1
ASSEASGGGSYEQY
>TRBV6-1
ASSVFRDRNTEAF
>TRBV27
ASSRGDEQY
>TRBV6-5
ASSPGQDSYAEAF
>TRBV28
ASSLSVSGTEAF
>TRBV30
AWSVLGNTEAF